The rows below give T cell receptor beta chains drawn from one sample of a study of shared clonotypes between healthy human individuals. The repertoire was sequenced with immunoSEQ multiplex PCR; TCRdb's copy has only in-frame clones and lacks some. The sample holds around 600,000 clones, about 97% seen once. Sequencing was done on a sample of naive CD4+ T cells sorted from blood. Source of these receptors: a woman aged 25 to 39 in good health. Both conserved end residues are part of each CDR3. Fields, in order: clone size, J gene, D gene, V gene, CDR3 DNA, CDR3 protein. D genes are given only for firm matches. The size entry is marked missing in some rows and otherwise reads once, few, many or a size class.

clone_size: once
j_call: TRBJ2-3
d_call: -
v_call: TRBV5-6
cdr3_nt: TGTGCCAGCAGCTTTCGTTTGATTAGCACAGATACGCAGTATTTT
cdr3_aa: CASSFRLISTDTQYF

clone_size: -
j_call: TRBJ2-7
d_call: TRBD2
v_call: TRBV7-9
cdr3_nt: TGTGCCAGCAGCTTAGGAGGTGCGGGAGGCTCCTACGAGCAGTACTTC
cdr3_aa: CASSLGGAGGSYEQYF

clone_size: once
j_call: TRBJ2-2
d_call: -
v_call: TRBV5-1
cdr3_nt: TGCGCCAGCAGCTTGGAGACGGGAAACACCGGGGAGCTGTTTTTT
cdr3_aa: CASSLETGNTGELFF

clone_size: -
j_call: TRBJ2-1
d_call: -
v_call: TRBV11-3
cdr3_nt: TGTGCCAGCAGCTTAGCGGACTCCTACAATGAGCAGTTCTTC
cdr3_aa: CASSLADSYNEQFF

clone_size: -
j_call: TRBJ2-7
d_call: TRBD2
v_call: TRBV28
cdr3_nt: TGTGCCAGTTCCTCCCTAGCGGGAGATTCGTACGAGCAGTACTTC
cdr3_aa: CASSSLAGDSYEQYF

clone_size: -
j_call: TRBJ2-3
d_call: TRBD2
v_call: TRBV19
cdr3_nt: TGTGCCAGTAGTATAGGCCTGGCGGGAGTAAGAGCAGATACGCAGTATTTT
cdr3_aa: CASSIGLAGVRADTQYF

clone_size: -
j_call: TRBJ2-7
d_call: -
v_call: TRBV28
cdr3_nt: TGTGCCAGCAGTTTAGAGTCGGGCAGGGCTCAACAGTACTTC
cdr3_aa: CASSLESGRAQQYF

clone_size: -
j_call: TRBJ2-7
d_call: TRBD1
v_call: TRBV27
cdr3_nt: TGTGCCAGCAGTTCTCCGGGACAGGCGATCTACGAGCAGTACTTC
cdr3_aa: CASSSPGQAIYEQYF

clone_size: -
j_call: TRBJ2-1
d_call: -
v_call: TRBV4-1
cdr3_nt: TGCGCCAGCAGCCAAGGTTGGGGAATCGACTACAATGAGCAGTTCTTC
cdr3_aa: CASSQGWGIDYNEQFF

clone_size: -
j_call: TRBJ1-5
d_call: -
v_call: TRBV28
cdr3_nt: TGTGCCAGCAGTGTAACCGTAGGACAGCCCCAGCATTTT
cdr3_aa: CASSVTVGQPQHF

clone_size: -
j_call: TRBJ1-1
d_call: -
v_call: TRBV2
cdr3_nt: TGTGCCAGCAGCGGTGAAGTGAACACTGAAGCTTTCTTT
cdr3_aa: CASSGEVNTEAFF

clone_size: -
j_call: TRBJ2-2
d_call: -
v_call: TRBV9
cdr3_nt: TGTGCCAGCAGCGTAGATGGGGCAGGCACCGGGGAGCTGTTTTTT
cdr3_aa: CASSVDGAGTGELFF

clone_size: -
j_call: TRBJ2-5
d_call: TRBD1
v_call: TRBV7-6
cdr3_nt: TGTGCCAGCAGCCGCTCACCTACAGGGGCTTTAGAGACCCAGTACTTC
cdr3_aa: CASSRSPTGALETQYF

clone_size: -
j_call: TRBJ2-1
d_call: TRBD1
v_call: TRBV10-1
cdr3_nt: TGCGCCAGCAGCGGGACGGGACAGGGGGGCTACAATGAGCAGTTCTTC
cdr3_aa: CASSGTGQGGYNEQFF

clone_size: -
j_call: TRBJ1-2
d_call: -
v_call: TRBV4-3
cdr3_nt: TGCGCCAGCAGCGGACATGCACAGCTGTACTATGGCTACACCTTC
cdr3_aa: CASSGHAQLYYGYTF

clone_size: -
j_call: TRBJ2-7
d_call: TRBD2
v_call: TRBV19
cdr3_nt: TGTGCCAGTAGTTCCGCGGGAGGCGAGCAGTACTTC
cdr3_aa: CASSSAGGEQYF

clone_size: -
j_call: TRBJ2-3
d_call: TRBD2
v_call: TRBV19
cdr3_nt: TGTGCCAGTAGTTTCGGGACTAGCGGGAGAGGCTTGCCAGATACGCAGTATTTT
cdr3_aa: CASSFGTSGRGLPDTQYF

clone_size: -
j_call: TRBJ2-5
d_call: -
v_call: TRBV9
cdr3_nt: TGTGCCAGCAGCTCCCTGGTGGGAGAACGGGAGACCCAGTACTTC
cdr3_aa: CASSSLVGERETQYF

clone_size: -
j_call: TRBJ1-2
d_call: TRBD1
v_call: TRBV10-3
cdr3_nt: TGTGCCATCAGTGAATCACCGGGACAGTATAGCGGCTACACCTTC
cdr3_aa: CAISESPGQYSGYTF

clone_size: -
j_call: TRBJ2-1
d_call: TRBD1
v_call: TRBV5-1
cdr3_nt: TGCGCCAGCAGCGCGGACAGGGTCTTCAATGAGCAGTTCTTC
cdr3_aa: CASSADRVFNEQFF

clone_size: -
j_call: TRBJ2-6
d_call: TRBD2
v_call: TRBV19
cdr3_nt: TGTGCCAGCCACCCGGGACTAGCGGGAACTGGGGCCAACGTCCTGACTTTC
cdr3_aa: CASHPGLAGTGANVLTF

clone_size: -
j_call: TRBJ2-3
d_call: TRBD1
v_call: TRBV19
cdr3_nt: TGTGCCAGTAGTGACCAACACAGGGGGCGGACAGATACGCAGTATTTT
cdr3_aa: CASSDQHRGRTDTQYF

clone_size: -
j_call: TRBJ1-4
d_call: -
v_call: TRBV9
cdr3_nt: TGTGCCAGCAGCGCACAGCTTACTAATGAAAAACTGTTTTTT
cdr3_aa: CASSAQLTNEKLFF

clone_size: -
j_call: TRBJ1-1
d_call: -
v_call: TRBV29-1
cdr3_nt: TGCAGCGTTGAGGAGGGACGATACACTGAAGCTTTCTTT
cdr3_aa: CSVEEGRYTEAFF

clone_size: -
j_call: TRBJ2-1
d_call: -
v_call: TRBV27
cdr3_nt: TGTGCCAGCAGCCTACCCTCTGCGGGCTACAATGAGCAGTTCTTC
cdr3_aa: CASSLPSAGYNEQFF

clone_size: -
j_call: TRBJ1-5
d_call: -
v_call: TRBV19
cdr3_nt: TGTGCCAGTAGTATTACCGATCAGCCCCAGCATTTT
cdr3_aa: CASSITDQPQHF

clone_size: -
j_call: TRBJ2-7
d_call: TRBD1
v_call: TRBV18
cdr3_nt: TGTGCCAGCTCACCGGACAGGCTGGATTCCTACGAGCAGTACTTC
cdr3_aa: CASSPDRLDSYEQYF

clone_size: -
j_call: TRBJ2-1
d_call: TRBD2
v_call: TRBV5-1
cdr3_nt: TGCGCCAGCAGCTTGGTGGGGACTAGTTTCAATGAGCAGTTCTTC
cdr3_aa: CASSLVGTSFNEQFF

clone_size: once
j_call: TRBJ2-7
d_call: TRBD2
v_call: TRBV6-1
cdr3_nt: TGTGCCAGCAGTGATAGCGGGGCCGCCTACGAGCAGTACTTC
cdr3_aa: CASSDSGAAYEQYF

clone_size: -
j_call: TRBJ2-7
d_call: TRBD2
v_call: TRBV6-7
cdr3_nt: TGTGCCAGCAGTTACCCAGTACTAGCGGGAGCCTACGAGCAGTACTTC
cdr3_aa: CASSYPVLAGAYEQYF

clone_size: once
j_call: TRBJ2-1
d_call: TRBD2
v_call: TRBV5-6
cdr3_nt: TGTGCCAGCAGCGTGGGACTAGCGGTCTACAATGAGCAGTTCTTC
cdr3_aa: CASSVGLAVYNEQFF

clone_size: -
j_call: TRBJ2-7
d_call: -
v_call: TRBV6-6
cdr3_nt: TGTGCCAGCAGTGCAGCCCAGGACGATGGCGAGCAGTACTTC
cdr3_aa: CASSAAQDDGEQYF

clone_size: -
j_call: TRBJ2-1
d_call: -
v_call: TRBV7-9
cdr3_nt: TGTGCCAGCAGCGTTGGGGGGAGCTCCTACAATGAGCAGTTCTTC
cdr3_aa: CASSVGGSSYNEQFF

clone_size: -
j_call: TRBJ1-4
d_call: TRBD1
v_call: TRBV7-2
cdr3_nt: TGTGCCAGCAGCACCGGGACAGTTAACGAAAAACTGTTTTTT
cdr3_aa: CASSTGTVNEKLFF

clone_size: once
j_call: TRBJ2-1
d_call: TRBD2
v_call: TRBV5-8
cdr3_nt: TGTGCCAGCAGCGCGGGACTAGCGCCGAACAATGAGCAGTTCTTC
cdr3_aa: CASSAGLAPNNEQFF

clone_size: -
j_call: TRBJ2-7
d_call: -
v_call: TRBV28
cdr3_nt: TGTGCCAGCAGTTCCAAGAATAACCTACTACGCGAGCAGTACTTC
cdr3_aa: CASSSKNNLLREQYF

clone_size: -
j_call: TRBJ1-2
d_call: -
v_call: TRBV7-9
cdr3_nt: TGTGCCAGCAGCTTAGGGAACAGGGATCTTGGCTACACCTTC
cdr3_aa: CASSLGNRDLGYTF

clone_size: -
j_call: TRBJ1-5
d_call: -
v_call: TRBV5-6
cdr3_nt: TGTGCCAGCAGCGAATCCCCCGGGCTGTATAGCAATCAGCCCCAGCATTTT
cdr3_aa: CASSESPGLYSNQPQHF

clone_size: -
j_call: TRBJ2-5
d_call: TRBD1
v_call: TRBV28
cdr3_nt: TGTGCCAGCAGTCGCACGGGACTGACAGGGGACTCCCAGTACTTC
cdr3_aa: CASSRTGLTGDSQYF

clone_size: -
j_call: TRBJ1-1
d_call: TRBD1
v_call: TRBV7-8
cdr3_nt: TGTGCCAGCAGCTTATTCAGGGGGGCTGAAGCTTTCTTT
cdr3_aa: CASSLFRGAEAFF

clone_size: -
j_call: TRBJ1-4
d_call: -
v_call: TRBV19
cdr3_nt: TGTGCCAGTAGTATAGTCCCCATGGATGCAACTAATGAAAAACTGTTTTTT
cdr3_aa: CASSIVPMDATNEKLFF

clone_size: -
j_call: TRBJ2-7
d_call: TRBD1
v_call: TRBV6-5
cdr3_nt: TGTGCCAGCAGTCCCGGGACAGCCAGCTCCTACGAGCAGTACTTC
cdr3_aa: CASSPGTASSYEQYF

clone_size: -
j_call: TRBJ2-2
d_call: TRBD1
v_call: TRBV5-3
cdr3_nt: TGTGCCAGAAGCTTTTCCCGGGACAGGGTCGACACCGGGGAGCTGTTTTTT
cdr3_aa: CARSFSRDRVDTGELFF

clone_size: -
j_call: TRBJ1-5
d_call: -
v_call: TRBV19
cdr3_nt: TGTGCCAGTATGGGGACACAGAATCAGCCCCAGCATTTT
cdr3_aa: CASMGTQNQPQHF

clone_size: -
j_call: TRBJ2-2
d_call: TRBD2
v_call: TRBV19
cdr3_nt: TGTGCCAGTAGTACGACTAGCGCCCCGGGGACCGGGGAGCTGTTTTTT
cdr3_aa: CASSTTSAPGTGELFF

clone_size: -
j_call: TRBJ2-6
d_call: TRBD1
v_call: TRBV7-8
cdr3_nt: TGTGCCAGCAGCTCCACCTCCGGGACAGGGGCCCCTGGGGCCAACGTCCTGACTTTC
cdr3_aa: CASSSTSGTGAPGANVLTF

clone_size: -
j_call: TRBJ2-7
d_call: TRBD1
v_call: TRBV6-5
cdr3_nt: TGTGCCAGCCGTCCGGACAGGGGTAGCCACGAGCAGTACTTC
cdr3_aa: CASRPDRGSHEQYF

clone_size: -
j_call: TRBJ1-1
d_call: -
v_call: TRBV20-1
cdr3_nt: TGCAGCCTAGCCGGAACTGAAGCTTTCTTT
cdr3_aa: CSLAGTEAFF

clone_size: -
j_call: TRBJ1-1
d_call: -
v_call: TRBV11-1
cdr3_nt: TGTGCCAGCAGGCGGGAGATGAACACTGAAGCTTTCTTT
cdr3_aa: CASRREMNTEAFF

clone_size: -
j_call: TRBJ2-1
d_call: TRBD2
v_call: TRBV25-1
cdr3_nt: TGTGCCAGCAGTGAGTCTGGGACTAGCGGGAGATATGAGCAGTTCTTC
cdr3_aa: CASSESGTSGRYEQFF

clone_size: -
j_call: TRBJ2-3
d_call: TRBD2
v_call: TRBV6-1
cdr3_nt: TGTGCCAGCACCTCTAGCGGGAACACAGATACGCAGTATTTT
cdr3_aa: CASTSSGNTDTQYF

clone_size: -
j_call: TRBJ2-1
d_call: -
v_call: TRBV10-3
cdr3_nt: TGTGCCATCAGGGGCGGGACCAACAATGAGCAGTTCTTC
cdr3_aa: CAIRGGTNNEQFF

clone_size: -
j_call: TRBJ2-7
d_call: TRBD1
v_call: TRBV28
cdr3_nt: TGTGCCAGCAGTTTCTCCCTGGGTGCGACAGGGAAGCACGAGCAGTACTTC
cdr3_aa: CASSFSLGATGKHEQYF

clone_size: -
j_call: TRBJ1-4
d_call: -
v_call: TRBV4-1
cdr3_nt: TGCGCCAGCAGCCAGAGCGGACACCTAAATGAAAAACTGTTTTTT
cdr3_aa: CASSQSGHLNEKLFF

clone_size: -
j_call: TRBJ2-3
d_call: -
v_call: TRBV28
cdr3_nt: TGTGCCAGCAGGCCTAGCCGAGCGGGCACAGATACGCAGTATTTT
cdr3_aa: CASRPSRAGTDTQYF

clone_size: once
j_call: TRBJ1-5
d_call: TRBD1
v_call: TRBV6-6
cdr3_nt: TGTGCCAGCAGCTTCCGGGACAGGGATGGGCAGCCCCAGCATTTT
cdr3_aa: CASSFRDRDGQPQHF

clone_size: -
j_call: TRBJ1-2
d_call: -
v_call: TRBV10-3
cdr3_nt: TGTGCCATCAGTGAGACCACAGGGCCTGGTGGCTACACCTTC
cdr3_aa: CAISETTGPGGYTF